The 16 T cell receptor beta chains given below trace back to one sample, sequenced in a study of blood T cell repertoires in COVID-19. Method: immunoSEQ multiplex PCR; TCRdb's copy keeps in-frame clones and lacks some. The data hold about 200,000 clones, with about 85% observed a single time. Sequencing was carried out using PBMCs or T cells enriched from blood (not recorded which). Source of these receptors: a woman aged 25 to 39 who had recovered from COVID-19.

This clone came up once. A read error may account for a junction end that differs from germline. V and J are TRBV29-1 and TRBJ2-7, with D possibly being TRBD2 (6 bases). In germline, CDR1 is SQVTM, CDR2 ANQGSEA. The CDR3 loop spans 16 amino acids. The CDR3 bases are TGCAGCGTCGAAGGTGAGCGGGCTTCTAGCTCCTACGAGCAGTACTTC. It encodes CSVEGERASSSYEQYF.

This clone was observed a single time. This chain joins TRBV27 and TRBJ2-6; 7 nucleotides align to TRBD2. V trimming: 4 bases; J trimming: 4 bases; junction bases outside the gene matches: 4. Germline CDR1 MNHEY, CDR2 SMNVEV (reference sequence). The CDR3 is 15 amino acids. The CDR3 here is CASSSKAGGANVLTF. Written as DNA, the CDR3 is TGTGCCAGCAGTTCGAAAGCGGGGGGGGCCAACGTCCTGACTTTC.

The chain joins TRBV7-3 to TRBJ2-1; TRBD2 matches 8 bases. With 4 bases clipped from V and 8 bases from J, the junction kept 7 bases outside the gene matches. The CDR3 spans 14 residues. CDR1 SGHTA and CDR2 FQGTGA come from the germline V gene. The CDR3 loop is CASSSGLAVDEQFF. The CDR3 DNA sequence: TGTGCCAGCAGCTCTGGACTAGCAGTCGATGAGCAGTTCTTC.

The rearrangement joins TRBV2 to TRBJ1-4; no firm D call. V was shortened by 10 bases and J by 4 bases, with 10 bases between the two germline ends. Germline CDR1 reads SNHLY; CDR2 reads FYNNEI. The CDR3 spans 12 residues. The DNA for the CDR3 is TGTGCCAACCGGGATGATAATGAAAAACTGTTTTTT. The encoded protein is CANRDDNEKLFF.

V gene TRBV30 combines with J gene TRBJ1-6, with a tentative D call TRBD1 (5 bases). There are 16 residues in the CDR3. The V gene's germline CDR1 is GTSNPN and CDR2 SVGIG (reference sequence). V was cut by 3 bases and J by 9 bases, with 21 bases left in between. Here the CDR3 reads CAWSAYRIGAGSPLHF. CDR3 in DNA: TGTGCCTGGAGCGCATACAGGATTGGAGCGGGTTCACCCCTCCACTTT.

This chain's CDR3 is CASSVEGQDISGANVLTF. The CDR3 DNA sequence: TGTGCCAGCAGCGTCGAGGGACAGGATATCTCTGGGGCCAACGTCCTGACTTTC. The V and J genes are TRBV6-7 and TRBJ2-6, with 8 positions matching TRBD1. TRBV6-7 is assigned to the ORF class and has an uncertain function. J was trimmed by 0 bases and V by 6 bases; bases with no gene match: 10. The CDR3 is 18 amino acids.

The CDR3 nucleotides read TGCGCCAGCAGCTCCCCATTGGGCGGGGGGAACACCTACAATGAGCAGTTCTTC. Its protein product is CASSSPLGGGNTYNEQFF. V is TRBV4-1 and J is TRBJ2-1; 8 nucleotides align to TRBD2. CDR1 MGHRA and CDR2 YSYEKL come from the germline V gene. J lost 2 bases, V lost 5 bases, and 14 bases had no gene match. CDR3 size: 18 residues.

This chain links TRBV6-5 with TRBJ2-1, with D perhaps matching TRBD2 (6 bases). The ends were cut back, 1 base at V and 8 bases at J, with 15 bases in the middle. CDR1 and CDR2 from the germline V gene are MNHEY and SVGAGI. CDR3 length: 15 residues. DNA for the CDR3: TGTGCCAGCAGTTACTACGGGGGTTGGGAGGATGAGCAGTTCTTC. Its translation: CASSYYGGWEDEQFF.

The chain recombines TRBV11-3 with TRBJ1-1; D not certain. This CDR3 is built from 12 residues. Trimming stripped 4 bases from V and 3 bases from J, with 6 bases between. The germline V gene has CDR1 SGHNT and CDR2 YENEEA. CDR3 sequence reads: CASSSGYTEAFF. Written as DNA, the CDR3 is TGTGCCAGCAGCTCGGGGTACACTGAAGCTTTCTTT.

The chain uses TRBV15 and TRBJ1-3; weak D call: TRBD1 (6 bases). Trimming removed 0 bases at V and 4 bases at J, with 13 bases between. This CDR3 region has 16 residues. In germline, CDR1 is LNHNV, CDR2 YYDKDF (reference sequence). CDR3 region: CATSRERAGTGNTIYF. CDR3 nucleotide sequence: TGTGCCACCAGCAGAGAAAGGGCAGGGACAGGAAACACCATATATTTT.

V gene TRBV30 combines with J gene TRBJ1-1; 7 bases line up with TRBD1. CDR1 GTSNPN and CDR2 SVGIG come from the germline V gene (reference sequence). After removal of 5 bases from V and 6 bases from J, the junction contained 6 bases not matched to a gene. This CDR3 is 12 amino acids long. The CDR3 sequence: CAWGGQMAEAFF. DNA for the CDR3: TGTGCCTGGGGGGGACAGATGGCTGAAGCTTTCTTT.

On this clone: Given a much more abundant clone one base away, this may be a read error. Other DNA variants within this sample encode the same CDR3. The chain links TRBV5-8 to TRBJ1-4; 9 bases fit TRBD1. The CDR3 contains 14 residues. Trimming at V came to 2 bases and at J to 7 bases, leaving 3 bases not matched to a gene. Germline-derived CDR1 and CDR2 are SGHTS and YDEGEE. The CDR3 sequence is CASSLGQGSEKLFF. The DNA of the CDR3 is TGTGCCAGCAGCTTAGGACAGGGGAGTGAAAAACTGTTTTTT.

The chain has TRBV5-6 and TRBJ2-2; no clear D gene. Trimming left V 6 bases short and J 0 bases short, with 12 bases between. This CDR3 spans 15 amino acids. Germline loops: CDR1 SGHDT, CDR2 YYEEEE. CDR3 amino acids: CASTFGITNTGELFF. As DNA, the CDR3 is TGTGCCAGCACCTTTGGCATCACGAACACCGGGGAGCTGTTTTTT.

The rearrangement links TRBV5-1 to TRBJ1-2; no firm D call. The length of the CDR3 is 13 residues. V shed 0 bases and J shed 2 bases, with 5 bases lying between them. Germline CDR1 and CDR2: SGHRS and YFSETQ. The CDR3 loop reads CASSLAGNYGYTF. Written as DNA, the CDR3 is TGCGCCAGCAGCTTGGCCGGGAACTATGGCTACACCTTC. The complete variable domain, with remaining parts taken from reference TRBV5-1 and TRBJ1-2, reads KAGVTQTPRYLIKTRGQQVTLSCSPISGHRSVSWYQQTPGQGLQFLFEYFSETQRNKGNFPGRFSGRQFSNSRSEMNVSTLELGDSALYLCASSLAGNYGYTFGSGTRLTVV.

This clone was observed a few times. CDR3 nucleotide sequence: TGCGCCAGCAGCCGGGACTCCCGATCCGATAGTGAAGCTTTCTTT. Its translation is CASSRDSRSDSEAFF. V is TRBV5-1 and J is TRBJ1-1, with D perhaps TRBD1 (5 bases). The CDR3 has 15 amino acids. V was clipped by 4 bases and J by 7 bases, with 20 bases between them. Per the germline V gene, CDR1 is SGHRS and CDR2 is YFSETQ.

This chain connects TRBV5-1 to TRBJ2-7, with 8 bases identical to TRBD1. The length of the CDR3 is 15 residues. CDR1 is SGHRS, CDR2 YFSETQ, per germline. The V segment lost 4 bases and the J segment 3 bases; nucleotides outside the gene matches: 9. CDR3 residues: CASSQNLGTGYEQYF. Here the CDR3 DNA reads TGCGCCAGCAGCCAAAACTTAGGGACAGGCTACGAGCAGTACTTC.